This TCR beta chain was recovered during a study of post-analysis software for immune sequencing data. Study-level information: The disease courses covered relapsing-remitting, secondary progressive and progressive-relapsing multiple sclerosis. Study outcomes and limitations: By F measure, strong co-clustering occurred among samples prepared in the same batch. Controls had significantly higher normalized Chao1 diversity than multiple sclerosis patients. Controls had lower frequencies than patients of roughly five TRBV segments, which included TRBV5-6, TRBV5-1 and TRBV20-1.

As to this clonotype: Its cognate antigen is unknown.

The junction had 4 bases not matched to a gene; V was cut back by 5 bases and J by 3 bases. The germline gives CDR1 PRHDT, CDR2 FYEKMQ (reference sequence). CDR3 size: 14 residues. TCR beta cDNA libraries had unique molecular identifiers. TCRdb called the PCR reads again in MiXCR, with one record for every CDR3 protein. The sample holds hundreds of thousands of distinct CDR3 sequences; around 60% are singletons and the top ten take over 9%. The rearrangement links TRBV13 to TRBJ2-5, with 9 nucleotides matching TRBD1. The receptor comes from a girl aged 2-15 years with multiple sclerosis. Sample: blood. For the CDR3, the DNA is TGTGCCAGCAGCCGGGACAGGGAGGAAGAGACCCAGTACTTC. Protein: CASSRDREEETQYF.